Listed here is a single TCR beta chain. Its antigen remains unidentified. V lost 0 bases, J lost 1 base, and 7 bases stayed unmatched. The germline V gene has CDR1 SGHRS and CDR2 YFSETQ. There are 17 residues in the CDR3. The data are from a study of T cell responses to AZD1222 COVID-19 vaccine. On the study more broadly: Second-dose timings of about 4 or about 12 weeks were pooled. Findings and caveats of the study: With two AZD1222 doses given, Spike-specific TCR breadth and depth both rose. Across spike, vaccine-associated CD4 TCRs were found, dominant at 160-218 and 743-854. Unmutated variant regions reportedly attract nearly half of all spike-specific TCRs.

The table came from immunoSEQ multiplex PCR; TCRdb's copy has only in-frame clones and leaves some out. The table records 150,000 to 200,000 clones, 90% of them present only once. Source: peripheral blood, taken on day 0 of AZD1222 vaccination. The chain combines TRBV5-1 with TRBJ2-7, with TRBD1 matching over 10 bases. The clonotype was recovered from an adult in good health. The CDR3 DNA sequence: TGCGCCAGCAGCTTGGGGACAGGGGGTTTTGGATCCTACGAGCAGTACTTC. This encodes CASSLGTGGFGSYEQYF.